This T cell receptor (beta chain) was captured by sequencing in a study of shared clonotypes between healthy human individuals (dated by TCRdb to between 2020 and 2021). Study-wide context: The cohort comprised two women and a few men aged 18 to 49 years. For each donor, three plates each were used for CD4 naive and CD4 memory, two plates were used for CD8 naive, and one plate was used for CD8 memory. To estimate repertoire size and how much clonotypes are shared between individuals, the study performed deep sequencing of blood TCR repertoires from a few healthy adults. To increase sequencing depth and limit assay-specific biases, TCR repertoire library preparation and sequencing were carried out by different laboratories using diverse techniques. Per donor, leukapheresis produced somewhere between about 0.9 and 9.5 billion PBMCs. Overall study outcomes, separate from this receptor: Rarefaction of sorted-subset datasets indicated incomplete sequencing despite the large sequencing depth. Because the study included only a small number of donors, the genetic and exposure-history diversity represented was limited. Naive subsets generally had larger estimated clonotype richness than memory subsets. Compared with non-shared clonotypes, clonotypes shared by all four sorted-subset donors had higher generation probabilities. Pairwise subsampling led to the expectation that sequencing depth would affect the degree of clonotype sharing among donors. Sampling was restricted to blood, and TCR repertoires in tissues likely differ from the TCR repertoires found in blood. Across several donors, 5% to 6% of naive CD4, 3% to 3.5% of naive CD8, 2.3% of memory CD4, and around 0.4% of memory CD8 clonotypes were shared.

Remarks on this clone: Its antigen specificity is not known. No much larger clone exists at a distance of one base, and base qualities are not known. This sample also contains other DNA sequences that code for the same CDR3.

Using the deep immunoSEQ assay, multiplex PCR amplified TCR CDR3 regions from genomic DNA. For each cell subset, the extracted genomic DNA was distributed evenly across all wells of several immunoSEQ 96-well plates, and each plate served as one replicate. For sorted subsets, each replicate PCR was loaded with about 0.2 ug genomic DNA, equivalent to approximately 33,000 T cell genomes. Purified libraries were quantified with a Qubit 3.0 fluorometer, sized on a Bioanalyzer 2100, and re-quantified with the KAPA Library Quantification kit. Every immunoSEQ 96-well plate was sequenced on a dedicated single-read 150-cycle Illumina NextSeq 550 flow cell. Turning to the authors' computational methods: Because the immunoSEQ output held only junctional sequences and lacked quality scores, the filtering could not match the filtering applied to full-length reads. To assign V/J genes and CDR3, sequences were annotated using PyIR, a Python wrapper for IgBLAST v1.9, with IMGT germline references. Reads were removed for weak V/J assignments (E-value above 1e-6), missing CDR3, stop codons, out-of-frame junctions, or ambiguous translated residues. A V3J clonotype was defined by an identical inferred V gene, J gene, and CDR3 amino acid sequence. To compute the percentage overlap between repertoires, the number of shared unique clonotypes was divided by the size of the smaller repertoire. Richness of each repertoire was evaluated using RTK rarefaction, the Chao1 estimator, and Recon v2.1 estimates of unobserved clonotypes. Generation probabilities for all TCRbeta clonotypes obtained by the gDNA method from several donors were computed using OLGA. TCRdb re-hosts the immuneACCESS table, in-frame sequences only. Its copies lack some clones; in the studies checked, an unresolved V gene accounts for under half of them, and the cause for the rest is not known. V, J and clone size derive from that table, while D and trimming were established from the DNA sequence. The sample profile shows about 2 million clones; about 95% of them were found once. Of the sample, 0.95% to 1.5% is held by the ten largest clones.

CD8 naive samples were CD45RO-negative cells positively selected for CCR7, giving a CD45RA+CCR7+ population that excluded TemRA cells. Donors were healthy HIV-negative adults with no recently reported acute infections or vaccinations. Every donor was a Caucasian adult living in Nashville, Tennessee, USA. After blood collection by leukapheresis, PBMCs were isolated using Ficoll-Histopaque density gradient centrifugation and then cryopreserved in the vapor phase of liquid nitrogen. Analytical flow cytometry was used to check the purity and quantity of every magnetically sorted T cell population. From each sorted fraction, genomic DNA was isolated and quantified by UV absorbance on a Nanodrop 2000c. The receptor was isolated from a man aged 18 to 29 in good health. The source material was naive CD8+ T cells sorted from blood. Reading the label with the study, this specimen's cell subset or site is: CD45RA+CCR7+.

The sequence in DNA is TGTGCCAGCAGCTTGGGTGGAAGTGAGACCCAGTACTTC. This yields the protein CASSLGGSETQYF. The V and J genes are TRBV5-4 and TRBJ2-5; no D gene call is confident. From a lookup of the germline V gene (reference sequence), CDR1 and CDR2 are SGHNT and YYREEE. Trimming costs V 0 bases and J 5 bases, and their ends lie 8 bases apart. The CDR3 spans 13 residues, from the cysteine through the phenylalanine. Only the CDR3 part of the read is kept: 39 bases, read in frame from the first base.